One and the same sample provided the 28 T cell receptor beta chains below, sequenced in a study of technical replicates of blood from a handful of donors (dated by TCRdb to about 2017). To prepare the library, the immunoSEQ multiplex PCR assay was applied. TCRdb's version of the immuneACCESS table is confined to in-frame rearrangements and falls short of the full clone set. An unresolved V gene accounts for under half of the shortfall where checked; the remainder is of unknown origin. This sample is represented by fewer than 90,000 clones; 94% of them were singletons. 0.3% to 0.45% of the sample is in the top ten clones. Specimen: T cells isolated from PBMCs. The receptors come from a human donor in good health.

The chain employs TRBV9 and TRBJ1-2, with a weak D call TRBD1 (5 bases). Trimming removed 3 bases at V and 2 bases at J, with 17 bases between. Germline CDR1 and CDR2: SGDLS and YYNGEE. The CDR3 consists of 16 residues. CDR3 region: CASSGISVGGNYGYTF. The DNA for the CDR3 is TGTGCCAGCAGCGGAATAAGTGTGGGGGGGAACTATGGCTACACCTTC.

The genes are TRBV5-8 and TRBJ1-2; D unresolved. Germline-derived CDR1 and CDR2 are SGHTS and YDEGEE. The CDR3 length is 14 residues. Trimming took off 2 bases at V and 12 bases at J, with 20 bases between the two ends. The CDR3 sequence: CASSFQTGGTVNTF. The CDR3 region has the DNA TGTGCCAGCAGCTTCCAAACGGGAGGAACTGTTAACACCTTC.

V is TRBV6-5 and J is TRBJ2-6; D is undetermined. The CDR3 is 15 amino acids. Germline-derived CDR1 and CDR2 are MNHEY and SVGAGI. V lost 11 bases to trimming and J lost 0 bases, with 14 bases between them. This chain's CDR3 is CASIDISSGANVLTF. For the CDR3, the DNA is TGTGCCTCCATAGACATTAGCTCTGGGGCCAACGTCCTGACTTTC.

The chain has TRBV4-3 and TRBJ1-2, with D perhaps TRBD1 (6 bases). Germline assignment: CDR1 LGHNA and CDR2 YSLEER. V was clipped by 0 bases and J by 5 bases, with 13 bases between them. The CDR3 is made up of 15 amino acids. The CDR3: CASSQDLNREYGYTF. The CDR3 coding sequence is TGCGCCAGCAGCCAAGATTTAAACAGGGAGTATGGCTACACCTTC.

This chain links TRBV7-8 with TRBJ2-5; no clear D gene. V was shortened by 5 bases and J by 5 bases, with 6 bases between the two germline ends. CDR1 and CDR2 (germline): SGHVS, FQNEAQ. This CDR3 region has 11 residues. CDR3 DNA sequence: TGTGCCAGCAGCCAGGCGGAGACCCAGTACTTC. This codes for CASSQAETQYF.

This chain joins TRBV7-8 and TRBJ2-7; D perhaps matches TRBD1 (5 bases). Trimming took 1 base from V and 3 from J, leaving 10 bases between them. In germline, CDR1 is SGHVS, CDR2 FQNEAQ. The CDR3 is 14 residues long. CDR3 protein: CASSLGSRVYEQYF. The DNA for the CDR3 is TGTGCCAGCAGCTTAGGTTCCAGGGTCTACGAGCAGTACTTC. The complete variable domain, with remaining parts taken from reference TRBV7-8 and TRBJ2-7, reads GAGVSQSPRYKVAKRGQDVALRCDPISGHVSLFWYQQALGQGPEFLTYFQNEAQLDKSGLPSDRFFAERPEGSVSTLKIQRTQQEDSAVYLCASSLGSRVYEQYFGPGTRLTVT.

The chain recombines TRBV7-4 with TRBJ1-5; the match to TRBD1 covers 7 bases. V shed 1 base, J shed 3 bases, and the junction held 9 bases outside the gene matches. The germline CDR1 and CDR2 sequences are SGHVT and SQSDAQ. The CDR3 is 17 amino acids. The CDR3 spells CASSLVRMTGFNQPQHF. In nucleotides, the CDR3 is TGTGCCAGCAGCTTAGTCAGGATGACAGGGTTCAATCAGCCCCAGCATTTT.

The rearrangement uses TRBV5-1 and TRBJ2-5, with 12 bases lining up with TRBD2. V was pared by 3 bases and J by 3 bases, with 3 bases of the junction left unmatched. This CDR3 has 15 residues. Germline V gene lookup returns CDR1 SGHRS and CDR2 YFSETQ. The CDR3 DNA is TGCGCCAGCAGCTCCCGACTAGCGGGGGAAGAGACCCAGTACTTC. Amino acid sequence: CASSSRLAGEETQYF.

The gene calls are TRBV5-1 and TRBJ1-1; D is ambiguous. This CDR3 is 13 amino acids long. Trimming removed 4 bases at V and 1 base at J, with 8 bases between. Germline V gives CDR1 SGHRS, CDR2 YFSETQ. The CDR3, as DNA: TGCGCCAGCAGCGCGGGTCCGAACACTGAAGCTTTCTTT. The encoded protein is CASSAGPNTEAFF.

This clone has more than one count but fewer than ten. The rearrangement joins TRBV11-2 to TRBJ1-1; TRBD1 agrees at 7 bases. Germline V lookup: CDR1 SGHAT, CDR2 FQNNGV. This CDR3 region has 15 residues. V shed 3 bases, J shed 0 bases, and the junction held 4 bases outside the gene matches. This CDR3 reads CASSLSGTVNTEAFF. The DNA of the CDR3 is TGTGCCAGCAGCTTGTCCGGGACAGTGAACACTGAAGCTTTCTTT.

This sequence joins TRBV28 and TRBJ1-5; D is perhaps TRBD1 (5 bases). This CDR3 comprises 14 residues. From germline, CDR1 is MDHEN and CDR2 SYDVKM. V lost 10 bases, J lost 2 bases, and 15 bases lay in between. The CDR3 nucleotides read TGTGCCACCGAGCCTACGGGGGGCAATCAGCCCCAGCATTTT. Amino acid sequence: CATEPTGGNQPQHF. The full variable domain, its missing parts supplied by reference TRBV28 and TRBJ1-5, is DVKVTQSSRYLVKRTGEKVFLECVQDMDHENMFWYRQDPGLGLRLIYFSYDVKMKEKGDIPEGYSVSREKKERFSLILESASTNQTSMYLCATEPTGGNQPQHFGDGTRLSIL.

J is TRBJ2-1 and V is TRBV15, with 12 nucleotides matching TRBD2. After removal of 2 bases from V and 8 bases from J, the junction contained 4 bases not matched to a gene. CDR1 is LNHNV, CDR2 YYDKDF, per germline (reference sequence). There are 15 residues in the CDR3. The CDR3: CATSRPGLAGHEQFF. In nucleotides, the CDR3 is TGTGCCACCAGCAGACCCGGACTAGCGGGACATGAGCAGTTCTTC.

The chain recombines TRBV19 with TRBJ2-7; tentatively, D is TRBD1 (6 bases). The V gene lost 8 bases and the J gene lost 3 bases, with 14 bases spanning the gap. Germline CDR1 is LNHDA and CDR2 is SQIVND (reference sequence). CDR3 length equals 13 residues. The CDR3 DNA reads as TGTGCCAGTTCCGCAGGGGAGATCTACGAGCAGTACTTC. Protein product: CASSAGEIYEQYF.

The genes are TRBV19 and TRBJ1-2; D is perhaps TRBD1 (5 bases). The ends were cut back, 6 bases at V and 3 bases at J, with 14 bases in the middle. This CDR3 is 14 amino acids long. Germline-derived CDR1 and CDR2 are LNHDA and SQIVND (reference sequence). CDR3 nucleotide sequence: TGTGCCAGTAGCATCGGCGGGGGAGACTATGGCTACACCTTC. It codes for CASSIGGGDYGYTF.

The CDR3 reads CASSFLGQGSTGELFF. CDR3 nucleotide sequence: TGCGCCAGCAGCTTCTTGGGACAGGGATCCACCGGGGAGCTGTTTTTT. The gene calls are TRBV5-1 and TRBJ2-2, with TRBD1 identical over 9 bases. Germline CDR1 and CDR2: SGHRS and YFSETQ. The CDR3 totals 16 residues. The V segment lost 2 bases and the J segment 4 bases; nucleotides outside the gene matches: 6. The entire variable domain, with the rest obtained from reference TRBV5-1 and TRBJ2-2, is as follows: KAGVTQTPRYLIKTRGQQVTLSCSPISGHRSVSWYQQTPGQGLQFLFEYFSETQRNKGNFPGRFSGRQFSNSRSEMNVSTLELGDSALYLCASSFLGQGSTGELFFGEGSRLTVL.

CDR3 sequence reads: CASSLVARDEQYF. The CDR3 DNA reads as TGCGCCAGCAGCTTGGTGGCCAGGGACGAGCAGTACTTC. This rearrangement joins TRBV5-1 to TRBJ2-7; D is possibly TRBD1 (5 bases). In germline, CDR1 is SGHRS, CDR2 YFSETQ. The V end lost 0 bases, the J end lost 5 bases, and 9 bases lay between the germline ends. This CDR3 has 13 residues.

V and J are TRBV10-1 and TRBJ2-7, with 9 bases lining up with TRBD1. This CDR3 has 13 amino acids. V was clipped by 6 bases and J by 3 bases; unmatched bases: 3. CDR1 and CDR2 from the germline V gene are WNHNN and SYGVQD (reference sequence). The CDR3 spells CASRPGQGYEQYF. The CDR3 nucleotides are TGCGCCAGCAGGCCGGGACAGGGCTACGAGCAGTACTTC.

The chain employs TRBV9 and TRBJ2-1, with TRBD1 as a possible D gene (6 bases). The CDR3 runs to 15 residues. Germline loops: CDR1 SGDLS, CDR2 YYNGEE. V was clipped by 0 bases and J by 1 base, with 8 bases between them. The CDR3 DNA is TGTGCCAGCAGCGTAGCAGGGGCTTCCTACAATGAGCAGTTCTTC. This encodes CASSVAGASYNEQFF.

Only a few counts were recorded for this clone. This chain links TRBV5-4 with TRBJ1-5; 8 bases are a match to TRBD1. This CDR3 comprises 15 residues. Germline V gene sequence: CDR1 SGHNT, CDR2 YYREEE (reference sequence). V trimming: 0 bases; J trimming: 4 bases; junction bases outside the gene matches: 3. DNA of the CDR3: TGTGCCAGCAGCTTGGGGGGACAGGTAAATCAGCCCCAGCATTTT. This sequence encodes CASSLGGQVNQPQHF.

The chain recombines TRBV7-7 with TRBJ2-3, with 7 bases matching TRBD1. V dropped 6 bases and J dropped 0; count of bases not matched to a gene: 3. In germline, CDR1 is SSHAT, CDR2 FNYEAQ (reference sequence). The CDR3 spans 14 residues. The CDR3 nucleotides read TGTGCCAGCAGTAGGGACAGAAGCACAGATACGCAGTATTTT. Encoded protein: CASSRDRSTDTQYF.

This chain links TRBV19 with TRBJ2-7; TRBD1 agrees at 8 bases. The germline CDR1 and CDR2 sequences are LNHDA and SQIVND (reference sequence). V dropped 3 bases and J dropped 0; count of bases not matched to a gene: 4. This CDR3 has 15 residues. This CDR3 reads CASSIGTGPSYEQYF. DNA for the CDR3: TGTGCCAGTAGTATCGGGACAGGTCCCTCCTACGAGCAGTACTTC.

This CDR3 reads CASSGRGGPEFPYEQYF. The CDR3 region has the DNA TGTGCCAGCAGTGGGAGGGGGGGACCGGAGTTTCCCTACGAGCAGTACTTC. The chain combines TRBV6-1 with TRBJ2-7; tentatively, D is TRBD2 (7 bases). Trimming shortened V by 4 bases and J by 2 bases, and 21 bases separated the two germline ends. The CDR3 contains 17 residues. Germline loops: CDR1 MNHNS, CDR2 SASEGT.

The V gene is TRBV19, the J gene TRBJ1-5; D unclear. The CDR3 spans 13 residues. Trimming left V 3 bases short and J 5 bases short, with 8 bases between. The germline V gene encodes CDR1 LNHDA and CDR2 SQIVND (reference sequence). The CDR3 spells CASSMWSDQPQHF. CDR3 coding DNA: TGTGCCAGTAGTATGTGGAGCGATCAGCCCCAGCATTTT.

This clone was detected once. The chain employs TRBV4-3 and TRBJ2-5; possible D gene TRBD2, 6 bases. Germline CDR1 is LGHNA and CDR2 is YSLEER. V was pared by 0 bases and J by 2 bases, with 19 bases between. The CDR3 length is 18 residues. The CDR3 nucleotides are TGCGCCAGCAGCCAAGATCCGTTTGAGGAGGGAGGTCAAGAGACCCAGTACTTC. This sequence encodes CASSQDPFEEGGQETQYF.

This clone was picked up one time. The chain joins TRBV5-4 to TRBJ2-2; 10 positions match TRBD1. Per germline, CDR1 SGHNT and CDR2 YYREEE (reference sequence). Losses at the gene ends were 7 bases for V and 7 bases for J; bases not matched to a gene: 7. The CDR3 runs 14 residues. The CDR3 nucleotides are TGTGCCAGCCTTAGACAGGGGGCGAACGGGGAGCTGTTTTTT. Translation: CASLRQGANGELFF.

The V call is TRBV25-1, the J call TRBJ1-6; D is perhaps TRBD1 (5 bases). Between the trimmed V and J ends, which lost 5 bases and 10 bases, there was a span of 9 bases. The CDR3 has 12 residues. Germline CDR1 MGHDK, CDR2 SYGVNS. The CDR3, as DNA: TGTGCCAGCAGTTTCAGGGCATCACCCCTCCACTTT. This gives the protein CASSFRASPLHF.

V is TRBV2 and J is TRBJ2-5; possibly TRBD2 for D (5 bases). The CDR3 totals 12 residues. Germline CDR1 reads SNHLY; CDR2 reads FYNNEI. With 8 bases removed from V and 2 bases from J, the gap between germline ends came to 9 bases. CDR3 region: CASFRGQETQYF. Here the CDR3 DNA reads TGTGCCAGCTTCCGGGGTCAAGAGACCCAGTACTTC.

The V and J genes are TRBV7-9 and TRBJ2-7, with a weak D call TRBD1 (5 bases). In germline, CDR1 is SEHNR, CDR2 FQNEAQ (reference sequence). Trimming pared 3 bases from V and 2 bases from J, leaving 8 bases between. The CDR3 is made up of 13 amino acids. In DNA, the CDR3 is TGTGCCAGCAGCTTGACAGCCACCTACGAGCAGTACTTC. It is translated as CASSLTATYEQYF. The full variable domain, with the rest looked up from reference TRBV7-9 and TRBJ2-7, is DTGVSQNPRHKITKRGQNVTFRCDPISEHNRLYWYRQTLGQGPEFLTYFQNEAQLEKSRLLSDRFSAERPKGSFSTLEIQRTEQGDSAMYLCASSLTATYEQYFGPGTRLTVT.